A single sample gave rise to the 10 T cell receptor beta chains below, sequenced in a study of PD-1 blockade in classical Hodgkin lymphoma. Stated time point: cycle 4 day 1 (C4D1), after around six weeks of nivolumab. Relapses following autologous stem cell transplantation were seen in all patients, with brentuximab vedotin exposure varying. The assay was immunoSEQ multiplex PCR, and TCRdb's table has in-frame clones only and misses some. The sample includes some 30,000 clones, around 79% seen only once; the top ten take roughly 20%. The sequences come from peripheral blood mononuclear cells (PBMCs), collected before the fourth cycle of nivolumab. These receptors were taken from a human donor with classical Hodgkin lymphoma.

J is TRBJ2-5 and V is TRBV11-2; 8 nucleotides align to TRBD2. CDR1 and CDR2 from the germline V gene are SGHAT and FQNNGV. Trimming at V came to 0 bases and at J to 4 bases, leaving 10 bases not matched to a gene. The CDR3 consists of 17 residues. The CDR3 nucleotides read TGTGCCAGCAGCTTAGATCCGGCGGGCGGGGGGACAGAGACCCAGTACTTC. This encodes CASSLDPAGGGTETQYF.

The V and J genes are TRBV5-4 and TRBJ2-2; the match to TRBD2 covers 10 bases. Trimming cost V 2 bases and J 7 bases; bases outside gene matches: 5. CDR1 and CDR2 from the germline V gene are SGHNT and YYREEE (reference sequence). The CDR3 is 15 amino acids. The CDR3 region has the DNA TGTGCCAGCAGCTTAAGCGGGGGGGCCCACGGGGAGCTGTTTTTT. This encodes CASSLSGGAHGELFF.

The CDR3: CASSHYPLAKNIQYF. The CDR3 DNA reads TGCGCCAGCAGCCACTATCCTCTAGCCAAAAACATTCAGTACTTC. J is TRBJ2-4 and V is TRBV4-3; D call uncertain. CDR3 length: 15 amino acids. The V end was cut by 3 bases, the J end by 0 bases, with 9 bases between. The germline gives CDR1 LGHNA, CDR2 YSLEER.

The chain has TRBV28 and TRBJ1-2; no definite D call. This CDR3 comprises 15 residues. CDR1 and CDR2 from the germline V gene are MDHEN and SYDVKM. Trimming took 6 bases from V and 7 from J, leaving 21 bases between them. CDR3 nucleotide sequence: TGTGCCAGCAGCTTTATCGAACGTCGGAGTTCTGGCTACACCTTC. Translation gives CASSFIERRSSGYTF.

This chain joins TRBV28 and TRBJ1-6; weak D call: TRBD1 (5 bases). Germline V gives CDR1 MDHEN, CDR2 SYDVKM. Trimming took off 4 bases at V and 7 bases at J, with 11 bases between the two ends. This CDR3 contains 14 residues. CDR3 bases: TGTGCCAGCAGTTCCTCGGGGGTAAATTCACCCCTCCACTTT. Encoded protein: CASSSSGVNSPLHF.

V and J are TRBV6-5 and TRBJ2-6; D gene unclear. CDR1 is MNHEY and CDR2 is SVGAGI in the germline V gene. The CDR3 spans 14 residues. V lost 10 bases and J lost 0, with 10 bases in between. The CDR3: CATRRLSGANVLTF. CDR3 sequence (DNA): TGTGCCACCCGACGACTCTCTGGGGCCAACGTCCTGACTTTC.

This clone showed up just once. This sequence joins TRBV6-5 and TRBJ1-1, with D possibly TRBD1 on 5 matching bases. The V gene's germline CDR1 is MNHEY and CDR2 SVGAGI. V was clipped by 2 bases and J by 1 base, with 5 bases between them. The CDR3 totals 13 residues. CDR3 residues: CASSYGQNTEAFF. The CDR3 nucleotides read TGTGCCAGCAGTTACGGACAGAACACTGAAGCTTTCTTT.

The V call is TRBV7-2, the J call TRBJ1-1; TRBD1 is a possible D gene (5 bases). The CDR3 covers 14 residues. V lost 5 bases and J lost 1, with 11 bases in between. Germline V lookup: CDR1 SGHTA, CDR2 FQGNSA. The DNA of the CDR3 is TGTGCCAGCAGCATCGGGGGACCGAACACTGAAGCTTTCTTT. As protein: CASSIGGPNTEAFF.

The V gene is TRBV28, the J gene TRBJ2-5; D is unresolved. Germline CDR1 MDHEN, CDR2 SYDVKM. The ends were cut back, 4 bases at V and 0 bases at J, with 18 bases in the middle. The CDR3 has 17 amino acids. The CDR3 DNA is TGTGCCAGCAGTTCTCAGGTCGGAACCGGGTACCAAGAGACCCAGTACTTC. It is translated as CASSSQVGTGYQETQYF.

The rearrangement links TRBV30 to TRBJ2-3, with 10 bases identical to TRBD2. CDR3 size: 13 residues. V dropped 2 bases and J dropped 6; count of bases not matched to a gene: 2. Germline V lookup: CDR1 GTSNPN, CDR2 SVGIG (reference sequence). In nucleotides, the CDR3 is TGTGCCTGGAGTCGAGCGGGGGGGGATACGCAGTATTTT. This encodes CAWSRAGGDTQYF.